This TCR beta chain was recorded in a study of T-cell reconstitution after alpha-beta-depleted transplantation in children. This clonotype was counted between two and nine times. CDR1 SEHNR and CDR2 FQNEAQ come from the germline V gene (reference sequence). CDR3 length equals 13 residues. V gave up 6 bases and J gave up 5 bases; unmatched junction bases: 3. Preparing the TCRbeta library involved the use of unique molecular identifiers. TCRdb itself ran the PCR reads through MiXCR, one entry per CDR3 protein. This table holds 300,000 or so distinct CDR3 sequences, 9.9% found once. The chain couples TRBV7-9 to TRBJ2-1; TRBD1 matches 8 bases. This sequence originates from a human donor who donated a stem cell graft to a child with SCID. The sequencing here drew on PBMCs from the stem cell graft donor, taken from the stem cell graft. DNA for the CDR3: TGTGCCAGCAGACAGGGGGGAAACAATGAGCAGTTCTTC. Amino acid sequence: CASRQGGNNEQFF.